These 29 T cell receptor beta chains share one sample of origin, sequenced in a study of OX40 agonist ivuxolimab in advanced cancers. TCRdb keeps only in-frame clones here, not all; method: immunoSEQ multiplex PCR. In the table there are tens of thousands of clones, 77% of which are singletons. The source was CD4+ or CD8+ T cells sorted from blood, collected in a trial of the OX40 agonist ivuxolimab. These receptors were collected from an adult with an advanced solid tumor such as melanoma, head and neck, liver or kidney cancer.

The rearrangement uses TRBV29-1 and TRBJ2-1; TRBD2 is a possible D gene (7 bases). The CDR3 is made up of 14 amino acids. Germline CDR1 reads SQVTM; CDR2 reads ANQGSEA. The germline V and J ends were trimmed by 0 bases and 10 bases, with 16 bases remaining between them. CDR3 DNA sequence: TGCAGCGTTGAAGACTTTTCCAGGGGAGGGGAGCAGTTCTTC. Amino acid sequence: CSVEDFSRGGEQFF.

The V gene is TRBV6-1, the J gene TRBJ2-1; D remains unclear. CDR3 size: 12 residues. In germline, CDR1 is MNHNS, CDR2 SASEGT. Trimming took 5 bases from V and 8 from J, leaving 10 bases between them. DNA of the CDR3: TGTGCCAGCAGTCCCCTACGGGATGAGCAGTTCTTC. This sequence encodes CASSPLRDEQFF.

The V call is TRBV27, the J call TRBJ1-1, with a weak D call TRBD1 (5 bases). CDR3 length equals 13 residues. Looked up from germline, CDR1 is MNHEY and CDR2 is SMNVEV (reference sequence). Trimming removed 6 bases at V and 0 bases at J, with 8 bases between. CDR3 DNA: TGTGCCAGCAGGCTGGGGGTGAACACTGAAGCTTTCTTT. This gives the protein CASRLGVNTEAFF.

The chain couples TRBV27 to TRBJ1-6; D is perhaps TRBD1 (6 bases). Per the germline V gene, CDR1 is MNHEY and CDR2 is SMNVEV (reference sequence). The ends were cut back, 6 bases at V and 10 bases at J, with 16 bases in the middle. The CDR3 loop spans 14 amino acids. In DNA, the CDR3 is TGTGCCAGCAGGGTCACAGGGATGGGGTCACCCCTCCACTTT. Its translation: CASRVTGMGSPLHF.

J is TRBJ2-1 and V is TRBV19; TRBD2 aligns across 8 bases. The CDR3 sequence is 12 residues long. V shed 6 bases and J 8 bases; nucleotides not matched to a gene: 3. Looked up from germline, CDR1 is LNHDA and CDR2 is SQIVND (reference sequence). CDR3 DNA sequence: TGTGCCAGTAGCCGGGGGGGTTATGAGCAGTTCTTC. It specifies CASSRGGYEQFF.

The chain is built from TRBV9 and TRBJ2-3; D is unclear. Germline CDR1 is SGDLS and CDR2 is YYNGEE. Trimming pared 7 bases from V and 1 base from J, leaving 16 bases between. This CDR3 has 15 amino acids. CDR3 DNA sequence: TGTGCCAGCTCCACCAGTGTGAGTGGCACAGATACGCAGTATTTT. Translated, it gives CASSTSVSGTDTQYF.

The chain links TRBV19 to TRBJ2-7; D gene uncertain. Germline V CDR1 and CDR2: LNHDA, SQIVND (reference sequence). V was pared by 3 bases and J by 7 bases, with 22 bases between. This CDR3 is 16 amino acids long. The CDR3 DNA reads TGTGCCAGTAGTATGATCCCGCGTCCCCTCCTCGTGGAGCAGTACTTC. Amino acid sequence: CASSMIPRPLLVEQYF.

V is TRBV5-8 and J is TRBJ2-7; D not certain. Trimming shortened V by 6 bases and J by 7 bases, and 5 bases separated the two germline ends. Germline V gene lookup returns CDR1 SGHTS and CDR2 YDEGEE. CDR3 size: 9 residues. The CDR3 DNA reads TGTGCCAGCACCCTTGAGCAGTACTTC. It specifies CASTLEQYF. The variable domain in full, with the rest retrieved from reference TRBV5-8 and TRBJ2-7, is EAGVTQSPTHLIKTRGQQATLRCSPISGHTSVYWYQQALGLGLQFLLWYDEGEERNRGNFPPRFSGRQFPNYSSELNVNALELEDSALYLCASTLEQYFGPGTRLTVT.

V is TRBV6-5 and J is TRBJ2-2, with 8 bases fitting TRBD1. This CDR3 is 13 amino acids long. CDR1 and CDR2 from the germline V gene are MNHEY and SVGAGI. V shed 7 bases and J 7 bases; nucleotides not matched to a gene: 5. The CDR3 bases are TGTGCCAGCACCGGGACAGGTGGCGGGGAGCTGTTTTTT. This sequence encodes CASTGTGGGELFF.

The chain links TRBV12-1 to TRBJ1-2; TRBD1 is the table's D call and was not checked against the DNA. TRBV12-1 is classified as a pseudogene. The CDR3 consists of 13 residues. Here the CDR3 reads CASSSTGTEGYTF. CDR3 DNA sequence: TGTGCCAGCAGCTCTACAGGGACAGAGGGCTACACCTTC.

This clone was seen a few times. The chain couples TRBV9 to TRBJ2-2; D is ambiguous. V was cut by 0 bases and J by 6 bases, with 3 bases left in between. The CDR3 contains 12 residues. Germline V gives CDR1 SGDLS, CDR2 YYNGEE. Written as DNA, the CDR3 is TGTGCCAGCAGCGTAGATTCCGGGGAGCTGTTTTTT. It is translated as CASSVDSGELFF.

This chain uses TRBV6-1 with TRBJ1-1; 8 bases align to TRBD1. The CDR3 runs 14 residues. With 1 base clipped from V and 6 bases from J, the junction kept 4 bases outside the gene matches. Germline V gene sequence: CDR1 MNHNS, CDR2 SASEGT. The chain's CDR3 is CASSEETGVAEAFF. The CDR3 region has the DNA TGTGCCAGCAGTGAAGAGACAGGGGTGGCTGAAGCTTTCTTT.

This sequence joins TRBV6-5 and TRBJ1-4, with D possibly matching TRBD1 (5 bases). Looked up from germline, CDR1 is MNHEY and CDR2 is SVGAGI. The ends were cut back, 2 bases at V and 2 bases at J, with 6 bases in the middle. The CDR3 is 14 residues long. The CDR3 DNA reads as TGTGCCAGCAGTTACGGGGGGACTAATGAAAAACTGTTTTTT. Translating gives CASSYGGTNEKLFF.

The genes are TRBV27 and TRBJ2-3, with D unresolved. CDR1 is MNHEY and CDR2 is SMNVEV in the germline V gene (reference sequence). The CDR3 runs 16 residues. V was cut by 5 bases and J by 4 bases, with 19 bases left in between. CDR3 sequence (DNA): TGTGCCAGCAGTATGGTGCCGGGCTCGACCGCAGATACGCAGTATTTT. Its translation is CASSMVPGSTADTQYF.

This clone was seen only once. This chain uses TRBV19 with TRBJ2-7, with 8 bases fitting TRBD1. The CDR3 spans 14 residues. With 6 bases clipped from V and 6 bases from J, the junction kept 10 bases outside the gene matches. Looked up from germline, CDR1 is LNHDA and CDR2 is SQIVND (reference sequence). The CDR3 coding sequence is TGTGCCAGTAGGGACAGGGCCGAGCTTGTCGAGCAGTACTTC. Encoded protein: CASRDRAELVEQYF.

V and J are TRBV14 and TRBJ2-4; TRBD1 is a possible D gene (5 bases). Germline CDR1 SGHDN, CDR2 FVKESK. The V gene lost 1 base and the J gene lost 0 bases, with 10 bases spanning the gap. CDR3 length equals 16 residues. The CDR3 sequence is CASSQATGQAKNIQYF. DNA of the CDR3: TGTGCCAGCAGCCAAGCCACCGGACAAGCCAAAAACATTCAGTACTTC. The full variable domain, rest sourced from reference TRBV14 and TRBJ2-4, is EAGVTQFPSHSVIEKGQTVTLRCDPISGHDNLYWYRRVMGKEIKFLLHFVKESKQDESGMPNNRFLAERTGGTYSTLKVQPAELEDSGVYFCASSQATGQAKNIQYFGAGTRLSVL.

The CDR3 DNA reads TGTGCCGCCCGCGGGGGGCGTGGTGATGAGCAGTTCTTC. This gives the protein CAARGGRGDEQFF. The chain carries TRBV11-1 and TRBJ2-1, with TRBD2 identical over 8 bases. The junction had 11 bases not matched to a gene; V was cut back by 11 bases and J by 8 bases. The CDR3 totals 13 residues. Looked up from germline, CDR1 is SGHAT and CDR2 is FQDESV (reference sequence).

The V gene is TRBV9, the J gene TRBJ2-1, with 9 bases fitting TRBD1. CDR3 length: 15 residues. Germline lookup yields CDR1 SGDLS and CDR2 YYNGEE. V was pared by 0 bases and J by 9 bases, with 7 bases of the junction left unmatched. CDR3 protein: CASSVGGQGFGEQFF. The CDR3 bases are TGTGCCAGCAGCGTAGGGGGACAGGGTTTCGGTGAGCAGTTCTTC.

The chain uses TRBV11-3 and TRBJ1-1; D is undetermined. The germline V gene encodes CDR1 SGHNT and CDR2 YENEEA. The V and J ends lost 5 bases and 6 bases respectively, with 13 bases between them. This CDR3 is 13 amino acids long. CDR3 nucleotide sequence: TGTGCCAGCAGCCCGAGCGCTTGGGCTGAAGCTTTCTTT. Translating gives CASSPSAWAEAFF.

This CDR3 is CARRDRPPIQNTGELFF. CDR3 nucleotide sequence: TGCGCCAGACGGGACAGACCACCCATCCAGAACACCGGGGAGCTGTTTTTT. The chain joins TRBV10-1 to TRBJ2-2; TRBD1 matches 7 bases. The CDR3 is 17 residues long. The trim removed 9 bases at V and 1 base at J, leaving 14 bases unmatched. The germline gives CDR1 WNHNN, CDR2 SYGVQD (reference sequence).

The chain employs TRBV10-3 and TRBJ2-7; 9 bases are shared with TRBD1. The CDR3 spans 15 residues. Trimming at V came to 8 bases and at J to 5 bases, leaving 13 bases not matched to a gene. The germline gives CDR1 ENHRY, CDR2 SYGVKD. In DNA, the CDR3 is TGTGCCATCGGCCCCGGGACAGGGATTCTCCACGAGCAGTACTTC. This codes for CAIGPGTGILHEQYF.

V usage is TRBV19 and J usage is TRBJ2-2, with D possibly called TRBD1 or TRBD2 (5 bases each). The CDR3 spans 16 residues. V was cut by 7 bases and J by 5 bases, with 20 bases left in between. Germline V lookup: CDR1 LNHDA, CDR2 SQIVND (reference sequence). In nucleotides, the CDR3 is TGTGCCAGTACCACTCGAGGGGCACCCCCAACCGGGGAGCTGTTTTTT. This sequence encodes CASTTRGAPPTGELFF.

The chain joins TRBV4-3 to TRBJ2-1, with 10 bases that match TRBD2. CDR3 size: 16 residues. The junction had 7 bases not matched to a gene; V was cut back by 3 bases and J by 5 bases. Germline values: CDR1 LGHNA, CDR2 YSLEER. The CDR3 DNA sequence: TGCGCCAGCAGCCAGGAGATAGCGGGGGGAAACAATGAGCAGTTCTTC. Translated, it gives CASSQEIAGGNNEQFF.

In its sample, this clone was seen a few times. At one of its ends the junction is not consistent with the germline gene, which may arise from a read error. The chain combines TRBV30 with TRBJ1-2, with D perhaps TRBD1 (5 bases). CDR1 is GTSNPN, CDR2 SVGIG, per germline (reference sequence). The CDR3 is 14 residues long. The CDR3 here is CAWVRDGPNYGFTF. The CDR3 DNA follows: TGTGCCTGGGTCCGGGACGGTCCTAACTATGGCTTCACCTTC.

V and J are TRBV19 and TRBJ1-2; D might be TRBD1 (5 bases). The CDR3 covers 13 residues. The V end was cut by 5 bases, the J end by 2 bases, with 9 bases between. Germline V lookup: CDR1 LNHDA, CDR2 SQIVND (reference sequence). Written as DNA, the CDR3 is TGTGCCAGTAGTCTCGGGACCAACTATGGCTACACCTTC. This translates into CASSLGTNYGYTF.

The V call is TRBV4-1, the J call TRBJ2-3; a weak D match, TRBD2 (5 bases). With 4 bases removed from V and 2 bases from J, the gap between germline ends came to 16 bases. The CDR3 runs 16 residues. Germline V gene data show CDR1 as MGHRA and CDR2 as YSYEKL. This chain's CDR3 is CASSLRTGSLTDTQYF. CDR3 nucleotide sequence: TGCGCCAGCAGCCTACGGACTGGGTCCCTCACAGATACGCAGTATTTT.

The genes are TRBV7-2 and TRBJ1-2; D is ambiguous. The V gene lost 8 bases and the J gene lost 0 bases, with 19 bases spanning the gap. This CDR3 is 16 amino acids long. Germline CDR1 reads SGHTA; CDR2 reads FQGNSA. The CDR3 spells CASAPRGTQSNYGYTF. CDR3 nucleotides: TGTGCCAGCGCCCCCCGGGGAACCCAATCTAACTATGGCTACACCTTC.

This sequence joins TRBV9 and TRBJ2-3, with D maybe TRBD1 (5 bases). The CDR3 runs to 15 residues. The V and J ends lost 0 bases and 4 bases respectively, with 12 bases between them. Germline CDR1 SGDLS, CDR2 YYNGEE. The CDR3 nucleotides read TGTGCCAGCAGCGTAGATGGGCAGGGCGCAGATACGCAGTATTTT. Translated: CASSVDGQGADTQYF.

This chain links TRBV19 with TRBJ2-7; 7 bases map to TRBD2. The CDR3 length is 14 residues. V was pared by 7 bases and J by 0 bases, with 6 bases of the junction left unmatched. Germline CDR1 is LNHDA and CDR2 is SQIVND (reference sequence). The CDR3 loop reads CASNSGRSSYEQYF. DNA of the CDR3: TGTGCCAGTAATAGCGGGCGAAGCTCCTACGAGCAGTACTTC.